This TCR beta chain was recorded in a study of shared clonotypes between healthy human individuals. Germline trimming cut 6 bases from V and 6 bases from J; bases unmatched to any gene: 11. This CDR3 has 15 residues. CDR1 MDHEN and CDR2 SYDVKM come from the germline V gene. Profiling relied on immunoSEQ multiplex PCR, and the TCRdb table lists in-frame clones only, not all of them. The sample gives 2.3 million or so clones, 80% to 95% of which show up once; 0.3% to 0.4% is in the top ten. This TCR derives from a man in his late teens or twenties in good health. Some clones in this sample may be carry-over from other donors' samples. The genes are TRBV28 and TRBJ2-7; 10 bases align to TRBD1. Sequencing used naive CD4+ T cells from PBMCs. The subset is: CD45RA+ positively selected. CDR3 in amino acids: CASSGQTGGFVEQYF. Here the CDR3 DNA reads TGTGCCAGCAGCGGGCAGACAGGGGGCTTCGTCGAGCAGTACTTC.